This T cell receptor (beta chain) was captured in a study of blood T cell repertoires in COVID-19. At the level of the study: Italy, Spain and the United States were the sources of the convalescent and acute COVID-19 samples. Nucleic acid was either cDNA or gDNA, and it came from T cells, B-cell-depleted T cells, or PBMCs.

Trimming pared 3 bases from V and 1 base from J, leaving 12 bases between. Germline values: CDR1 MNHNS, CDR2 SASEGT. The CDR3 is 15 amino acids. In the original processing: Counts of nucleated cells, estimated from reference gene primer amplification, were obtained. Using immunoSEQ multiplex PCR, the repertoire was profiled, and TCRdb retains in-frame clones only, with some absent. Clonal size and the V and J genes are those of that table, whereas D and trimming came from the DNA. This sample has about 80,000 clones, with approximately 90% found just once. The TCR sequence derives from a woman of 80 years or more with active or convalescent COVID-19. The gene calls are TRBV6-1 and TRBJ1-1; D is perhaps TRBD1 (5 bases). The specimen was peripheral blood. The CDR3 DNA reads as TGTGCCAGCAGTGACCCCTGGCAGGGGAACACTGAAGCTTTCTTT. Its translation is CASSDPWQGNTEAFF.